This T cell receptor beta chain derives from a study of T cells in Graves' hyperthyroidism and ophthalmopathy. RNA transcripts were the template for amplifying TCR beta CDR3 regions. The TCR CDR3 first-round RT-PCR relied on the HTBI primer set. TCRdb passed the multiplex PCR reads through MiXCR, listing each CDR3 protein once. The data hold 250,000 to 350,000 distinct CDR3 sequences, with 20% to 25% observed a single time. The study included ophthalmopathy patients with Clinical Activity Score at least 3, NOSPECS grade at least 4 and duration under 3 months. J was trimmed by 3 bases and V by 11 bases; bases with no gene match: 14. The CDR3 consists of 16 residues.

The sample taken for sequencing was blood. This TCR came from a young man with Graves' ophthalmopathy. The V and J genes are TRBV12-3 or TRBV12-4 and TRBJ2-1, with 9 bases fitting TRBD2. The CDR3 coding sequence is TGTGCCCTTTTTTTCCCGGGACTAGCAGACTACAATGAGCAGTTCTTC. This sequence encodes CALFFPGLADYNEQFF.